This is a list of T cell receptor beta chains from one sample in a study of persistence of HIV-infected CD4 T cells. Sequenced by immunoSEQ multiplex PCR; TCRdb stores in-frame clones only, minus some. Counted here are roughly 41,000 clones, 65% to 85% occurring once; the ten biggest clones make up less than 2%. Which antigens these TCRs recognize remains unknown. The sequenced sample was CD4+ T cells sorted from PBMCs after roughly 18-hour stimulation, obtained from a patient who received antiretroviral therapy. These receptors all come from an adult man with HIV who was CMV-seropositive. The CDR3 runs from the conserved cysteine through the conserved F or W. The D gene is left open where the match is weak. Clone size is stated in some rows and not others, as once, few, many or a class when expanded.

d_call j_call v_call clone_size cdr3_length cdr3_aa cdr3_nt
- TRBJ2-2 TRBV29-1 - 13 CSVVPQPTGELFF TGCAGCGTTGTACCTCAACCTACCGGGGAGCTGTTTTTT
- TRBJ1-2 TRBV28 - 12 CASNLQGYGYTF TGTGCCAGCAACCTTCAGGGCTATGGCTACACCTTC
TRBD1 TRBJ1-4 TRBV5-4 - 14 CASSRDRDGEKLFF TGTGCCAGCAGCCGGGACAGGGACGGTGAAAAACTGTTTTTT
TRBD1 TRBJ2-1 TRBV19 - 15 CASSTMGQSYNEQFF TGTGCCAGTAGTACGATGGGACAGTCCTACAATGAGCAGTTCTTC
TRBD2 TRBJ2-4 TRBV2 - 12 CASSGEGNIQYF TGTGCCAGCAGTGGGGAGGGAAACATTCAGTACTTC
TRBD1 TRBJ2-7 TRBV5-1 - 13 CASSLQGVTEQYF TGCGCCAGCAGCTTACAGGGGGTTACGGAGCAGTACTTC
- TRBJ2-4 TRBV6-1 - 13 CASSETAVNIQYF TGTGCCAGCAGTGAGACCGCGGTTAACATTCAGTACTTC
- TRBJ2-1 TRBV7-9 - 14 CASSLAVTYNEQFF TGTGCCAGCAGCTTAGCGGTAACTTACAATGAGCAGTTCTTC
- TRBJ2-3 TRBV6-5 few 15 CASSYRGMITDTQYF TGTGCCAGCAGTTACAGGGGTATGATCACAGATACGCAGTATTTT
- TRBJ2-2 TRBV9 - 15 CASSVGGLLTGELFF TGTGCCAGCAGCGTAGGAGGACTCCTCACCGGGGAGCTGTTTTTT
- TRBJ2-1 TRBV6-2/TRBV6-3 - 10 CASSDREQFF TGTGCCAGCAGCGACAGGGAGCAGTTCTTC
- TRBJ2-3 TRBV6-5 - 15 CASSPIGGGTDTQYF TGTGCCAGCAGTCCGATAGGGGGGGGCACAGATACGCAGTATTTT
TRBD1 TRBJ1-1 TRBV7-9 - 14 CASRRKQGETEAFF TGTGCCAGCAGACGGAAACAGGGGGAAACTGAAGCTTTCTTT
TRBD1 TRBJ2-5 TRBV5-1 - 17 CASSLEGTGYQRGTQYF TGCGCCAGCAGCTTGGAAGGGACAGGGTACCAGAGGGGGACCCAGTACTTC
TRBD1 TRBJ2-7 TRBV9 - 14 CASSVEGQGYEQYF TGTGCCAGCAGCGTAGAGGGACAGGGGTACGAGCAGTACTTC
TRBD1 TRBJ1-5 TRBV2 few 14 CASRWRTGNQPQHF TGTGCCAGCAGATGGAGGACAGGGAATCAGCCCCAGCATTTT
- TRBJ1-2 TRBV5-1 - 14 CASSLEAEAYGYTF TGCGCCAGCAGCTTGGAGGCGGAAGCGTATGGCTACACCTTC
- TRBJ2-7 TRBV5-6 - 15 CASSFPALGRDEQYF TGTGCCAGCAGCTTTCCCGCCCTAGGTCGCGACGAGCAGTACTTC
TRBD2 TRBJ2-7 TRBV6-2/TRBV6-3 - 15 CASTPEGTSGYEQYF TGTGCCAGCACCCCAGAAGGGACTAGCGGCTACGAGCAGTACTTC
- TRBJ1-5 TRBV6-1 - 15 CASSLGLRYNQPQHF TGTGCCAGCAGTTTAGGACTTAGGTACAATCAGCCCCAGCATTTT
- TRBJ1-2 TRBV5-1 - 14 CASRPEGVNYGYTF TGCGCCAGCAGGCCCGAGGGGGTCAACTATGGCTACACCTTC
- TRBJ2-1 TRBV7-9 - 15 CASSLRAGDYNEQFF TGTGCCAGCAGTTTAAGGGCAGGGGACTACAATGAGCAGTTCTTC
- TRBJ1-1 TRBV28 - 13 CASSLPGSTEAFF TGTGCCAGCAGTTTGCCAGGGAGCACTGAAGCTTTCTTT
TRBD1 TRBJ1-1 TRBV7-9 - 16 CASTTRRTGENTEAFF TGTGCCAGCACCACCCGGCGGACAGGGGAGAACACTGAAGCTTTCTTT
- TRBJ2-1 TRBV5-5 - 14 CASSFSNVYNEQFF TGTGCCAGCAGCTTCTCCAATGTATACAATGAGCAGTTCTTC
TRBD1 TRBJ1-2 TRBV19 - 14 CASRDLQGRYGYTF TGTGCCAGTAGGGATTTACAGGGGCGCTATGGCTACACCTTC
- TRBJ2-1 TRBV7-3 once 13 CASSSPARNEQFF TGTGCCAGCAGCTCCCCCGCCCGGAATGAGCAGTTCTTC
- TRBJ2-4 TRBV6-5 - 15 CASKGVGAPDLIQYF TGTGCCAGCAAAGGGGTAGGGGCGCCCGATCTTATTCAGTACTTC
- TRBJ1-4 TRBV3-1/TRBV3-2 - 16 CASSLSGGTSNEKLFF TGTGCCAGCAGCCTAAGCGGTGGGACAAGTAATGAAAAACTGTTTTTT
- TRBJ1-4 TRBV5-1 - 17 CASSPNKGLGLNEKLFF TGCGCCAGCAGCCCAAATAAGGGCCTGGGCCTAAATGAAAAACTGTTTTTT
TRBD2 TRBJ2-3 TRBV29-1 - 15 CSVLRSGGVRDTQYF TGCAGCGTCCTGAGGAGCGGGGGGGTTAGAGATACGCAGTATTTT
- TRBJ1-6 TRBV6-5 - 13 CASSYLGNSPLHF TGTGCCAGCAGTTACTTGGGGAATTCACCCCTCCACTTT
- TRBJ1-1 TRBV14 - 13 CASSQEGYGEAFF TGTGCCAGCAGCCAAGAAGGCTACGGTGAAGCTTTCTTT
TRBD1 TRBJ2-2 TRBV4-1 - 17 CASSQDDRGPATGELFF TGCGCCAGCAGCCAAGATGACAGGGGACCCGCCACCGGGGAGCTGTTTTTT
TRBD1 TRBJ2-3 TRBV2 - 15 CASSVQGGRTDTQYF TGTGCCAGCAGCGTACAGGGGGGCCGCACAGATACGCAGTATTTT
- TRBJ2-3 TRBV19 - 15 CASSIAQGLTDTQYF TGTGCCAGTAGTATAGCGCAGGGGCTCACAGATACGCAGTATTTT
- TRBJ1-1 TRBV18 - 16 CASSPPNLRENTEAFF TGTGCCAGCTCACCACCGAATCTCAGGGAGAACACTGAAGCTTTCTTT
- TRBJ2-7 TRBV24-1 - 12 CATARDGYEQYF TGTGCCACAGCACGGGACGGCTACGAGCAGTACTTC
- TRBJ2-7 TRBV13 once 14 CASSLGADAYEQYF TGTGCCAGCAGCTTAGGGGCCGACGCCTACGAGCAGTACTTC
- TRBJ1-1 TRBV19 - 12 CASHGVSTEAFF TGTGCCAGTCATGGGGTGAGCACTGAAGCTTTCTTT
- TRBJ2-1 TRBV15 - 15 CATSRDPGFPEGQFF TGTGCCACCAGCAGAGATCCGGGCTTTCCCGAGGGGCAGTTCTTC
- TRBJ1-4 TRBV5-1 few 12 CASGGLGEKLFF TGCGCCAGCGGGGGGCTCGGTGAAAAACTGTTTTTT
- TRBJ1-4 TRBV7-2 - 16 CASSLGGGAPNEKLFF TGTGCCAGCAGCCTCGGCGGGGGGGCCCCTAATGAAAAACTGTTTTTT
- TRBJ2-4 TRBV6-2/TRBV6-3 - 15 CASSYVGLAKNIQYF TGTGCCAGCAGTTACGTCGGTCTAGCCAAAAACATTCAGTACTTC
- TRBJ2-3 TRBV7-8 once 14 CASYSRLGRDTQYF TGTGCCTCATACAGCAGACTAGGACGTGATACGCAGTATTTT
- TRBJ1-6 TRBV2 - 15 CASTTYQRTNSPLHF TGTGCCAGCACTACATACCAACGGACCAATTCACCCCTCCACTTT
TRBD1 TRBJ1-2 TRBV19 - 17 CASSLRDRGSSNYGYTF TGTGCCAGTAGTTTAAGGGACAGGGGAAGTTCGAACTATGGCTACACCTTC
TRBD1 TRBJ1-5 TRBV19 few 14 CASEDRAANQPQHF TGTGCCTCCGAGGACAGGGCCGCAAATCAGCCCCAGCATTTT